Detailed here is one T cell receptor (beta chain). Only in-frame clones appear in the TCRdb table, and some are missing; sequencing was by immunoSEQ multiplex PCR. The sample yields about 120,000 clones, around 87% seen once. The record originates from a study of control samples from healthy donors and cancer patients. The CDR3 contains 15 residues. In germline, CDR1 is MNHNS, CDR2 SASEGT. V was cut by 2 bases and J by 3 bases, with 13 bases left in between. This clonotype was obtained from a man aged 55 to 69 in good health. This chain connects TRBV6-1 to TRBJ1-2, with D tentatively TRBD1 (5 bases). Material: blood. CDR3 protein: CASSEQGKLDYGYTF. As DNA, the CDR3 is TGTGCCAGCAGTGAACAGGGCAAGCTCGACTATGGCTACACCTTC.